The 29 T cell receptor beta chains given below trace back to one sample, sequenced in a study of T cells in Graves' hyperthyroidism and ophthalmopathy. It was RNA transcripts that yielded the amplified TCR beta CDR3 regions. First-round RT-PCR of the TCR CDR3 relied on the HTBI primer set. TCRdb processed the multiplex PCR reads anew with MiXCR; each CDR3 protein has one entry. The sample holds around 520,000 distinct CDR3 sequences, around 14% seen once. Sequences were obtained from blood. The receptors come from a woman between 18 and 30 years old with Graves' hyperthyroidism.

The sample holds many counts of this clonotype. The rearrangement joins TRBV27 to TRBJ1-5; TRBD1 agrees at 7 bases. With 0 bases clipped from V and 6 bases from J, the junction kept 5 bases outside the gene matches. The CDR3 is made up of 15 amino acids. CDR1 is MNHEY, CDR2 SMNVEV, per germline (reference sequence). The CDR3 sequence: CASSLSQGYTQPQHF. The CDR3 region has the DNA TGTGCCAGCAGTTTATCACAGGGGTACACTCAGCCCCAGCATTTT.

There are a few counts of this clonotype. The J gene is TRBJ2-1, the V gene TRBV5-1; D unresolved. The CDR3 runs 15 residues. Trimming cost V 0 bases and J 9 bases, with 16 bases left between them. CDR1 is SGHRS and CDR2 is YFSETQ in the germline V gene. The CDR3 bases are TGCGCCAGCAGCTTGGGGCTAGAAAGAGGCGGTGAGCAGTTCTTC. Amino acid sequence: CASSLGLERGGEQFF.

This clonotype occurred many times. The chain joins TRBV29-1 to TRBJ2-3; 7 nucleotides align to TRBD2. CDR3 length equals 15 residues. Germline CDR1 is SQVTM and CDR2 is ANQGSEA. The V and J ends lost 8 bases and 4 bases, in that order; junction bases with no gene match: 15. Here the CDR3 reads CSTPRENLGADTQYF. The CDR3 DNA sequence: TGCAGCACCCCGCGGGAGAACTTAGGTGCAGATACGCAGTATTTT.

This clonotype was seen ten or more times. The chain combines TRBV6-1 with TRBJ2-7, with D perhaps matching TRBD2 (6 bases). CDR3 length equals 15 residues. Germline loops: CDR1 MNHNS, CDR2 SASEGT. V gave up 3 bases and J gave up 7 bases, with 19 bases separating them. The CDR3 region has the DNA TGTGCCAGCAGTGAGGGCCCGTCCGGGAGTCGTGAGCAGTACGTC. Its translation: CASSEGPSGSREQYV.

This clonotype was recorded many times. The genes are TRBV12-3 or TRBV12-4 and TRBJ1-1, with a weak D call TRBD1 (5 bases). V gave up 6 bases and J gave up 2 bases, with 13 bases separating them. This CDR3 region has 14 residues. The CDR3 DNA sequence: TGTGCCAGCAGACCGGGACTTGACAACACTGAAGCTTTCTTT. Its protein product is CASRPGLDNTEAFF.

The rearrangement uses TRBV19 and TRBJ2-7; D call uncertain. This CDR3 has 14 amino acids. The ends were cut back, 1 base at V and 3 bases at J, with 10 bases in the middle. Germline V gene data show CDR1 as LNHDA and CDR2 as SQIVND (reference sequence). The CDR3 DNA reads TGTGCCAGTAGTATAGGAACTGGGCTCTACGAGCAGTACTTC. It specifies CASSIGTGLYEQYF. Full variable domain (rest looked up from reference TRBV19 and TRBJ2-7): DGGITQSPKYLFRKEGQNVTLSCEQNLNHDAMYWYRQDPGQGLRLIYYSQIVNDFQKGDIAEGYSVSREKKESFPLTVTSAQKNPTAFYLCASSIGTGLYEQYFGPGTRLTVT.

This chain links TRBV29-1 with TRBJ2-3; the match to TRBD2 covers 13 bases. The trim removed 7 bases at V and 2 bases at J, leaving 9 bases unmatched. Germline V gene data show CDR1 as SQVTM and CDR2 as ANQGSEA. The CDR3 consists of 16 residues. CDR3 in amino acids: CSATGTSGALTDTQYF. DNA for the CDR3: TGCAGCGCCACCGGGACTAGCGGGGCCCTCACAGATACGCAGTATTTT.

As for this clonotype: In this CDR3 the conserved last residue, phenylalanine or tryptophan, is missing, so a read error is likely. The chain has TRBV10-2 and TRBJ2-4; 13 bases align to TRBD2. The CDR3 consists of 17 residues. Germline loops: CDR1 WSHSY, CDR2 SAAADI. V dropped 4 bases and J dropped 2; count of bases not matched to a gene: 5. CDR3 in amino acids: CASSARTSGRTKNIQYL. The DNA of the CDR3 is TGCGCCAGCAGTGCCCGGACTAGCGGGAGAACCAAAAACATTCAGTACCTC.

Ten or more counts support this clonotype. The rearrangement uses TRBV9 and TRBJ1-2; 8 nucleotides align to TRBD1. V trimming: 3 bases; J trimming: 4 bases; junction bases outside the gene matches: 8. Germline V gene sequence: CDR1 SGDLS, CDR2 YYNGEE. The CDR3 covers 15 residues. The CDR3 DNA is TGTGCCAGCAGCGCCCTGGGACAGGCCTCCTATGGCTACACCTTC. Its translation: CASSALGQASYGYTF.

This clonotype was seen at least ten times. The rearrangement uses TRBV28 and TRBJ2-1; D not certain. The CDR3 length is 15 residues. Per germline, CDR1 MDHEN and CDR2 SYDVKM. The V end lost 2 bases, the J end lost 7 bases, and 15 bases lay between the germline ends. The CDR3 loop is CASSLTPRAGNEQFF. The CDR3 nucleotides read TGTGCCAGCAGTTTAACCCCCCGGGCCGGGAATGAGCAGTTCTTC. Full variable domain (missing parts from reference TRBV28 and TRBJ2-1): DVKVTQSSRYLVKRTGEKVFLECVQDMDHENMFWYRQDPGLGLRLIYFSYDVKMKEKGDIPEGYSVSREKKERFSLILESASTNQTSMYLCASSLTPRAGNEQFFGPGTRLTVL.

Ten or more counts support this clonotype. The chain recombines TRBV10-3 with TRBJ2-2; TRBD2 agrees at 9 bases. Germline values: CDR1 ENHRY, CDR2 SYGVKD. The J segment lost 2 bases and the V segment lost 4 bases, leaving 5 bases of the junction unmatched. The CDR3 sequence is 16 residues long. The CDR3 spells CAISGASGTNTGELFF. The CDR3 nucleotides read TGTGCCATCAGTGGAGCTAGCGGGACAAACACCGGGGAGCTGTTTTTT.

This clonotype showed up many times. The gene calls are TRBV6-1 and TRBJ1-1, with 8 bases matching TRBD1. V gave up 6 bases and J gave up 3 bases; unmatched junction bases: 6. The CDR3 is 14 residues long. The germline gives CDR1 MNHNS, CDR2 SASEGT. DNA for the CDR3: TGTGCCAGCAGCTCTGGACAGGGACACACTGAAGCTTTCTTT. Protein: CASSSGQGHTEAFF.

This clonotype has only a few counts. The chain employs TRBV19 and TRBJ1-5; perhaps TRBD1 as D (6 bases). Germline CDR1 is LNHDA and CDR2 is SQIVND (reference sequence). This CDR3 is 14 amino acids long. The ends were cut back, 7 bases at V and 3 bases at J, with 13 bases in the middle. The CDR3 region has the DNA TGTGCCAGTAACTTAGGACAGATCAATCAGCCCCAGCATTTT. Amino acids: CASNLGQINQPQHF.

This clonotype was counted ten times or more. The chain carries TRBV7-9 and TRBJ1-6, with D unclear. This CDR3 is built from 15 residues. CDR1 SEHNR and CDR2 FQNEAQ come from the germline V gene (reference sequence). V was pared by 1 base and J by 7 bases, with 11 bases between. The DNA for the CDR3 is TGTGCCAGCAGCTTAGGCAAAACGGAAAATTCACCCCTCCACTTT. Its protein is CASSLGKTENSPLHF.

This clonotype was detected a few times. The V and J genes are TRBV3-1 and TRBJ2-4, with 9 bases lining up with TRBD2. The germline gives CDR1 LGHDT, CDR2 YNNKEL (reference sequence). V lost 3 bases to trimming and J lost 3 bases; unmatched junction nucleotides: 3. This CDR3 is 15 amino acids long. The CDR3 nucleotides read TGTGCCAGCAGCCACCTAGCGGGGTACAAAAACATTCAGTACTTC. Amino acids: CASSHLAGYKNIQYF.

This clonotype has more than one count but fewer than ten. The chain links TRBV5-1 to TRBJ2-3; no definite D call. This CDR3 comprises 14 residues. V gave up 5 bases and J gave up 3 bases, with 13 bases separating them. The germline V gene has CDR1 SGHRS and CDR2 YFSETQ. In DNA form, the CDR3 reads TGCGCCAGCAGTCGGTTGCAGAATACAGATACGCAGTATTTT. Amino acids: CASSRLQNTDTQYF.

There are many counts of this clonotype. The V call is TRBV3-1, the J call TRBJ2-1; 12 bases are a match to TRBD2. V trimming: 6 bases; J trimming: 7 bases; junction bases outside the gene matches: 4. The CDR3 has 14 residues. Germline V gene lookup returns CDR1 LGHDT and CDR2 YNNKEL (reference sequence). Here the CDR3 reads CASRPTSGRNEQFF. CDR3 in DNA: TGTGCCAGCAGGCCGACTAGCGGGAGAAATGAGCAGTTCTTC.

Many counts were recorded for this clonotype. The chain joins TRBV19 to TRBJ2-5, with 9 bases identical to TRBD2. The CDR3 loop spans 15 amino acids. From germline, CDR1 is LNHDA and CDR2 SQIVND (reference sequence). Germline trimming cut 5 bases from V and 4 bases from J; bases unmatched to any gene: 8. CDR3 sequence: CASSQLAGGLETQYF. CDR3 DNA: TGTGCCAGTAGTCAACTTGCGGGAGGGTTAGAGACCCAGTACTTC. The whole variable domain, remainder taken from reference TRBV19 and TRBJ2-5, is DGGITQSPKYLFRKEGQNVTLSCEQNLNHDAMYWYRQDPGQGLRLIYYSQIVNDFQKGDIAEGYSVSREKKESFPLTVTSAQKNPTAFYLCASSQLAGGLETQYFGPGTRLLVL.

This clonotype has ten or more counts. The genes are TRBV28 and TRBJ1-2; tentative D call: TRBD1 (5 bases). V was cut by 6 bases and J by 0 bases, with 14 bases left in between. From germline, CDR1 is MDHEN and CDR2 SYDVKM. The CDR3 runs 15 residues. In nucleotides, the CDR3 is TGTGCCAGCAGAGAACCGGGACCTACTAACTATGGCTACACCTTC. It yields the protein CASREPGPTNYGYTF.

Ten or more counts support this clonotype. The J gene is TRBJ1-6, the V gene TRBV2, with unresolved D. Germline values: CDR1 SNHLY, CDR2 FYNNEI. There are 11 residues in the CDR3. The V gene lost 2 bases and the J gene lost 9 bases, with 2 bases spanning the gap. The CDR3 region is CASSESSPLHF. In DNA, the CDR3 is TGTGCCAGCAGTGAAAGTTCACCCCTCCACTTT.

This clonotype was seen only a few times. This chain uses TRBV7-9 with TRBJ1-1; 10 nucleotides align to TRBD1. The CDR3 loop spans 13 amino acids. The germline V gene encodes CDR1 SEHNR and CDR2 FQNEAQ (reference sequence). J was trimmed by 6 bases and V by 6 bases; bases with no gene match: 4. The CDR3 is CASRSTGGPEAFF. The CDR3, as DNA: TGTGCCAGCAGATCGACAGGGGGCCCTGAAGCTTTCTTT.

This clonotype was observed at least ten times. The J gene is TRBJ1-5, the V gene TRBV27, with D possibly TRBD1 on 5 matching bases. Trimming shortened V by 8 bases and J by 9 bases, and 17 bases separated the two germline ends. This CDR3 is 13 amino acids long. The germline V gene has CDR1 MNHEY and CDR2 SMNVEV (reference sequence). This CDR3 is CASGEGVWRPQHF. CDR3 in DNA: TGTGCCAGCGGGGAAGGGGTCTGGAGGCCCCAGCATTTT.

The chain links TRBV30 to TRBJ1-2; 9 bases fit TRBD1. The junction had 3 bases not matched to a gene; V was cut back by 0 bases and J by 4 bases. This CDR3 is 14 amino acids long. Germline values: CDR1 GTSNPN, CDR2 SVGIG (reference sequence). The CDR3 region is CAWSVPGQGYGYTF. Written as DNA, the CDR3 is TGTGCCTGGAGTGTCCCGGGACAGGGCTATGGCTACACCTTC.

This chain links TRBV6-6 with TRBJ1-5, with 7 bases that match TRBD1. In germline, CDR1 is MNHNY, CDR2 SVGAGI (reference sequence). After removal of 0 bases from V and 0 bases from J, the junction contained 5 bases not matched to a gene. This CDR3 is built from 17 residues. CDR3 loop: CASSYSSPGGSNQPQHF. Here the CDR3 DNA reads TGTGCCAGCAGTTACTCGTCTCCAGGGGGTAGCAATCAGCCCCAGCATTTT.

This clonotype was counted at least ten times. The CDR3 loop reads CASSREMNTEAFF. In DNA, the CDR3 is TGTGCCAGCAGTCGAGAAATGAACACTGAAGCTTTCTTT. The rearrangement links TRBV12-3 or TRBV12-4 to TRBJ1-1; no reliable D call. V lost 5 bases to trimming and J lost 0 bases, with 7 bases between them. The CDR3 contains 13 residues.

The rearrangement links TRBV20-1 to TRBJ1-4; the D gene is possibly TRBD1 (5 bases). Germline V gene sequence: CDR1 DFQATT, CDR2 SNEGSKA (reference sequence). V was clipped by 5 bases and J by 5 bases, with 15 bases between them. This CDR3 contains 14 residues. The CDR3 nucleotides read TGCAGTGCTCCTCTGACAGAATCAAATGAAAAACTGTTTTTT. The encoded protein is CSAPLTESNEKLFF.

This clonotype was counted ten times or more. This chain links TRBV30 with TRBJ2-7, with 10 bases aligning to TRBD2. The V gene end was trimmed by 3 bases and the J gene end by 6 bases; junction bases not matched to a gene: 11. Germline CDR1 and CDR2: GTSNPN and SVGIG (reference sequence). The CDR3 is made up of 15 amino acids. CDR3 in amino acids: CAWRPRLAGVGEQYF. The DNA of the CDR3 is TGTGCCTGGAGGCCCAGGCTAGCGGGAGTCGGCGAGCAGTACTTC.

The CDR3 sequence is CAWRGEAGGYNEQFF. For the CDR3, the DNA is TGTGCCTGGAGAGGTGAAGCGGGCGGATACAATGAGCAGTTCTTC. V gene TRBV30 combines with J gene TRBJ2-1, with D maybe TRBD2 (6 bases). Trimming left V 3 bases short and J 4 bases short, with 16 bases between. CDR3 length equals 15 residues. CDR1 is GTSNPN, CDR2 SVGIG, per germline (reference sequence).

This clonotype was seen repeatedly, ten times or more. V is TRBV16 and J is TRBJ1-6; D is uncertain. Germline V lookup: CDR1 KGHSY, CDR2 FQNENV. The CDR3 has 14 amino acids. V lost 0 bases and J 9 bases, leaving 9 bases between the germline ends. The CDR3 here is CASSQSRVVSPLHF. CDR3 bases: TGTGCCAGCAGCCAATCGCGGGTAGTTTCACCCCTCCACTTT.